This section outlines one T cell receptor (delta chain) sequence together with its context. Its antigen is currently unknown. This CDR3 has 19 residues. V was trimmed by 4 bases and J by 0 bases, leaving 24 bases between them. Germline CDR1 reads TSWWSYY; CDR2 reads QGS. The data belong to a study of Vδ1+ human thymocytes. RNA was extracted from the cells and then reverse transcribed. Pooled V-gene forward primers with one constant-region reverse primer generated the CDR3 amplicons by multiplex PCR. TCRdb re-called the multiplex PCR reads using CATT. The sample consists of about 75,000 delta-chain clones, 30% to 45% of them appearing once. Study observations and caveats: Highly polyclonal TRG and TRD repertoires with Gaussian CDR3 length distributions appeared in thymus.

The sample consisted of Vdelta1+ gamma-delta thymocytes from the thymus. Subset denoted: FACS-sorted CD3+ TCRalphabeta- TCRVdelta1+ TCRVdelta2- thymocytes. The V gene is TRDV1, the J gene TRDJ1, with TRDD2 as a possible D gene (5 bases). This clonotype originated in a boy younger than two who had congenital heart surgery. The CDR3 is CALGAALPPRRKDTDKLIF. The CDR3, as DNA: TGTGCTCTTGGGGCCGCTCTTCCCCCTCGCCGGAAGGACACCGATAAACTCATCTTT.